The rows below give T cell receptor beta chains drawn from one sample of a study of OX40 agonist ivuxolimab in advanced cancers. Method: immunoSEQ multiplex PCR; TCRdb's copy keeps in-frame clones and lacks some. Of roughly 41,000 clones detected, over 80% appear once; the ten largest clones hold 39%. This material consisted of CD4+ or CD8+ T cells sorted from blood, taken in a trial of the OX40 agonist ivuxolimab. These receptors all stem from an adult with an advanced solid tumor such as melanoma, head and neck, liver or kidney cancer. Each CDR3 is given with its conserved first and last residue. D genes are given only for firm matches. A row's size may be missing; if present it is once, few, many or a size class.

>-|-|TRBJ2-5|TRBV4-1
TGCGCCAGCAGCCAAGAGGAGGGCCAGACCCAGTACTTC
CASSQEEGQTQYF
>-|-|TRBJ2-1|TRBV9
TGTGCCAGCAGCCCCCACCCCGGACAGTACAATGAGCAGTTCTTC
CASSPHPGQYNEQFF
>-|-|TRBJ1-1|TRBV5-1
TGCGCCAGCAGCGTTACTGGACACCTGAACACTGAAGCTTTCTTT
CASSVTGHLNTEAFF
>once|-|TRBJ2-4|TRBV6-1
TGTGCCACCCTTGACGGGGCAGTAATCATTCAGTACTTC
CATLDGAVIIQYF
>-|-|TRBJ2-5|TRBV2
TGTGCCAGCAGTAGGGGTGCCTCAGAGACCCAGTACTTC
CASSRGASETQYF
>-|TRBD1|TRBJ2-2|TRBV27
TGTGCCAGCCGTAAGGGACAGGGGAACACCGGGGAGCTGTTTTTT
CASRKGQGNTGELFF
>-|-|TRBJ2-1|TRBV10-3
TGTGCCATCAGTGAAGTACTTACAGACAATGAGCAGTTCTTC
CAISEVLTDNEQFF
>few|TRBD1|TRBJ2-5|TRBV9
TGTGCCAGCAGCGCGACAGACAGGGCCGGGACCCAGTACTTC
CASSATDRAGTQYF
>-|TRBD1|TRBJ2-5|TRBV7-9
TGTGCCAGCAGCCGGGGACAGGGGGAGACCCAGTACTTC
CASSRGQGETQYF
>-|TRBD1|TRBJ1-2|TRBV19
TGTGCCAGTAGTAGGTCCGGGACAGGGGGCGCGAGGGGCTACACCTTC
CASSRSGTGGARGYTF
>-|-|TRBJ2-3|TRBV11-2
TGTGCCAGCAGCTTAGAGGAGCGGTACACAGATACGCAGTATTTT
CASSLEERYTDTQYF